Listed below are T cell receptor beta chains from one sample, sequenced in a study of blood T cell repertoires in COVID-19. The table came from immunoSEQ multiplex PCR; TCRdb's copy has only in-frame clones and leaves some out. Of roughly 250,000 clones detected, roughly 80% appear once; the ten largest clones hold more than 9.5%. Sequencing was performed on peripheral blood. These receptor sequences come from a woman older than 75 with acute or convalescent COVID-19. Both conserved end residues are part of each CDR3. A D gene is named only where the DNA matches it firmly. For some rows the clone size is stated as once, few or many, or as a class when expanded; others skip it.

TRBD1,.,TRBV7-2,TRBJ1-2,CASSARQGANYGYTF,TGTGCCAGCAGCGCTCGACAGGGCGCCAACTATGGCTACACCTTC
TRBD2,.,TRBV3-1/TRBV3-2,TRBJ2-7,CASSQTSGEQYF,TGTGCCAGCAGCCAAACTAGCGGGGAGCAGTACTTC
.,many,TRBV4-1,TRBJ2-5,CASSQRGRGTEKQETQYF,TGCGCCAGCAGCCAACGAGGCCGCGGGACAGAGAAACAAGAGACCCAGTACTTC
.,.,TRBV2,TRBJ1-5,CASSEARVNQPQHF,TGTGCCAGCAGTGAAGCTCGCGTAAATCAGCCCCAGCATTTT
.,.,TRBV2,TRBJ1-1,CASSVSGSGNTEAFF,TGTGCCAGCAGTGTTTCAGGGTCGGGGAACACTGAAGCTTTCTTT
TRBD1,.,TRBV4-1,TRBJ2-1,CASSQTGAAGEDEQFF,TGCGCCAGCAGCCAAACAGGGGCCGCCGGGGAAGATGAGCAGTTCTTC
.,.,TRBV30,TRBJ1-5,CAWSGTGPSNQPQHF,TGTGCCTGGAGCGGAACAGGGCCCAGCAATCAGCCCCAGCATTTT
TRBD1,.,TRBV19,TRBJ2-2,CASSMRTGVKAGELFF,TGTGCCAGTAGTATGCGGACAGGGGTCAAGGCCGGGGAGCTGTTTTTT
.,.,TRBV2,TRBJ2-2,CASSQGSGELFF,TGTGCCAGCAGCCAGGGTTCTGGGGAGCTGTTTTTT
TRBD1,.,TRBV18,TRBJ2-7,CASSPIGTGNIPYEQYF,TGTGCCAGCTCACCAATTGGGACAGGGAATATCCCCTACGAGCAGTACTTC
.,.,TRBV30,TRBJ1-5,CAWSTQGNLQPQHF,TGTGCCTGGAGTACTCAGGGGAACCTTCAGCCCCAGCATTTT
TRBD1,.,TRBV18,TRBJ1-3,CASSLADRGPGNTIYF,TGTGCCAGCTCACTAGCCGACAGGGGGCCTGGAAACACCATATATTTT
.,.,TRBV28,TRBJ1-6,CASTAGTIHSPLHF,TGTGCCAGCACCGCCGGGACTATCCATTCACCCCTCCACTTT
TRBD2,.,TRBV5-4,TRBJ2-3,CASSPRGGGATSTDTQYF,TGTGCCAGCAGCCCGAGGGGCGGGGGGGCGACTAGCACAGATACGCAGTATTTT